The 15 T cell receptor beta chains below all came from one sample that was sequenced in a study of molecular identifiers for immune sequencing clone quantification. TCRdb called the PCR reads again in MiXCR, with one record for every CDR3 protein. Found here are around 460,000 distinct CDR3 sequences, around a fifth of them singletons; the top ten hold 0.7% to 0.95%. The specimen was naive CD8+ T cells from blood, with Jurkat cell RNA spiked in. Sample subset: FACS-sorted CD8+CD4-CCR7+CD45RA+ naive T cells. The receptors were sampled from a human donor in good health. Some libraries in this study had Jurkat cell RNA spiked in.

The table lists this clonotype with a few counts. The V gene is TRBV3-1, the J gene TRBJ1-5; TRBD1 agrees at 8 bases. This CDR3 spans 15 amino acids. Trimming at V came to 0 bases and at J to 4 bases, leaving 2 bases not matched to a gene. Per the germline V gene, CDR1 is LGHDT and CDR2 is YNNKEL (reference sequence). The CDR3 nucleotides are TGTGCCAGCAGCCAAGATTGGACAGGGAATCAGCCCCAGCATTTT. The encoded protein is CASSQDWTGNQPQHF.

The rearrangement links TRBV11-2 to TRBJ1-1; D is ambiguous. CDR1 and CDR2 (germline): SGHAT, FQNNGV. The V and J ends lost 5 bases and 1 base respectively, with 11 bases between them. This CDR3 has 14 residues. The CDR3 reads CASSKALGNTEAFF. In DNA form, the CDR3 reads TGTGCCAGCAGCAAGGCCCTCGGGAACACTGAAGCTTTCTTT.

This clonotype was seen only once. Relative to the germline gene, one junction end is altered; a read error may explain this. The chain recombines TRBV4-3 with TRBJ2-2; no definite D call. Germline V gene sequence: CDR1 LGHNA, CDR2 YSLEER. This CDR3 is 15 amino acids long. The DNA of the CDR3 is TGCGCCGGCAGCCAAGTGGAAAGGAACACCGGGGAGCTGTTTTTT. Residues: CAGSQVERNTGELFF.

Concerning this clonotype itself: A much larger clonotype is one base distant, so this may be a read error. J is TRBJ2-3 and V is TRBV5-1; 9 bases line up with TRBD1. This CDR3 has 16 residues. Germline V gene lookup returns CDR1 SGHRS and CDR2 YFSETQ. The CDR3 region has the DNA TGCGCCAGCAGCTACGGGACAGGGCAACGAGGGGATAAGCAGTATTTT. It specifies CASSYGTGQRGDKQYF.

This clonotype has just a few counts. The chain couples TRBV27 to TRBJ2-7, with 9 positions matching TRBD2. CDR3 length: 19 amino acids. J lost 0 bases, V lost 1 base, and 13 bases had no gene match. Germline V gene sequence: CDR1 MNHEY, CDR2 SMNVEV (reference sequence). Here the CDR3 DNA reads TGTGCCAGCAGTTTATGGCCCTTCGGGACTAGCCAAAGCTCCTACGAGCAGTACTTC. Its protein is CASSLWPFGTSQSSYEQYF.

This clonotype was seen at least ten times. The chain couples TRBV6-2 or TRBV6-3 to TRBJ1-1; D possibly corresponds to TRBD1 (6 bases). The CDR3 contains 12 residues. V was trimmed by 2 bases and J by 8 bases, leaving 9 bases between them. Germline values: CDR1 MNHEY, CDR2 SVGEGT. For the CDR3, the DNA is TGTGCCAGCAGTTACAGCAGGGGCGAAGCTTTCTTT. Residues: CASSYSRGEAFF.

This clonotype was detected a few times. This chain uses TRBV6-7 with TRBJ2-3; TRBD2 agrees at 11 bases. TRBV6-7 is reported as an ORF; its role is uncertain. The trim removed 5 bases at V and 5 bases at J, leaving 9 bases unmatched. The CDR3 runs to 16 residues. Here the CDR3 DNA reads TGTGCCAGCAGTCCCGATAGCGGGGGGGCCGTAGATACGCAGTATTTT. Protein product: CASSPDSGGAVDTQYF.

This clonotype came up many times. This chain connects TRBV7-9 to TRBJ2-5; D gene unclear. Germline CDR1 is SEHNR and CDR2 is FQNEAQ (reference sequence). There are 14 residues in the CDR3. The V end was cut by 7 bases, the J end by 7 bases, with 19 bases between. CDR3 residues: CASIPPNSLGTQYF. In DNA form, the CDR3 reads TGTGCCAGCATCCCACCTAACAGCCTCGGGACCCAGTACTTC.

Turning to this clonotype: This clone may be a read error of a much larger clone one base away. V and J are TRBV5-1 and TRBJ2-5, with 9 bases matching TRBD2. The length of the CDR3 is 18 residues. CDR1 is SGHRS, CDR2 YFSETQ, per germline. V trimming: 4 bases; J trimming: 1 base; junction bases outside the gene matches: 14. CDR3 DNA sequence: TGCGCCAGCAGCAGACTCCCTAGCGGGGAGTTATCCCAAGAGACCCAGTACTTC. Its protein is CASSRLPSGELSQETQYF.

The sample holds many counts of this clonotype. This chain uses TRBV4-1 with TRBJ2-5; D is unclear. The CDR3 has 14 amino acids. Germline CDR1 and CDR2: MGHRA and YSYEKL. V was clipped by 0 bases and J by 0 bases, with 5 bases between them. CDR3 DNA sequence: TGCGCCAGCAGCCAAGACGGAAACCAAGAGACCCAGTACTTC. Its protein is CASSQDGNQETQYF.

Points on this clonotype: A much bigger clone sits one base away, suggesting this may be a read error. CDR3 sequence (DNA): TGCGCCAGCAGCCCCACATCGGGCCGGGACACTGAAGCTCTCTTT. As protein: CASSPTSGRDTEALF. The chain uses TRBV4-3 and TRBJ1-1; a possible D gene is TRBD1 (6 bases). The CDR3 extends over 15 amino acids. Looked up from germline, CDR1 is LGHNA and CDR2 is YSLEER.

To note about this clonotype: A much larger clone sits a single nucleotide away, making a read error possible. This chain joins TRBV10-3 and TRBJ2-7, with D possibly TRBD1 on 6 matching bases. Trimming removed 0 bases at V and 2 bases at J, with 17 bases between. This CDR3 is 17 amino acids long. CDR1 is ENHRY and CDR2 is SYGVKD in the germline V gene. The DNA of the CDR3 is TGTGCCATCAGTGAGTCGTCGTCAGGGGATAACCCCTACGAGCAGTACTTC. This translates into CAISESSSGDNPYEQYF.

Ten or more counts support this clonotype. The gene calls are TRBV13 and TRBJ2-3, with D maybe TRBD2 (5 bases). CDR1 and CDR2 (germline): PRHDT, FYEKMQ (reference sequence). The CDR3 loop spans 14 amino acids. Trimming left V 0 bases short and J 7 bases short, with 11 bases between. In nucleotides, the CDR3 is TGTGCCAGCAGCTTAGGTCTAGCAGCCTATACGCAGTATTTT. Translated: CASSLGLAAYTQYF.

V and J are TRBV11-2 and TRBJ2-3; 13 bases line up with TRBD2. Looked up from germline, CDR1 is SGHAT and CDR2 is FQNNGV. The J segment lost 9 bases and the V segment lost 5 bases, leaving 11 bases of the junction unmatched. This CDR3 is 16 amino acids long. CDR3 region: CASSELAGGPWYTQYF. CDR3 DNA sequence: TGTGCCAGCAGCGAACTAGCGGGGGGGCCGTGGTACACGCAGTATTTT. The full variable domain, in which reference TRBV11-2 and TRBJ2-3 provide the parts outside the CDR3, is EAGVAQSPRYKIIEKRQSVAFWCNPISGHATLYWYQQILGQGPKLLIQFQNNGVVDDSQLPKDRFSAERLKGVDSTLKIQPAKLEDSAVYLCASSELAGGPWYTQYFGPGTRLTVL.

This clonotype was detected many times. This chain connects TRBV6-5 to TRBJ2-1; 7 bases line up with TRBD1. CDR1 is MNHEY and CDR2 is SVGAGI in the germline V gene. J lost 4 bases, V lost 4 bases, and 1 base had no gene match. This CDR3 is built from 13 residues. The CDR3 region is CASSWDSYNEQFF. CDR3 sequence (DNA): TGTGCCAGCAGTTGGGACAGTTACAATGAGCAGTTCTTC.